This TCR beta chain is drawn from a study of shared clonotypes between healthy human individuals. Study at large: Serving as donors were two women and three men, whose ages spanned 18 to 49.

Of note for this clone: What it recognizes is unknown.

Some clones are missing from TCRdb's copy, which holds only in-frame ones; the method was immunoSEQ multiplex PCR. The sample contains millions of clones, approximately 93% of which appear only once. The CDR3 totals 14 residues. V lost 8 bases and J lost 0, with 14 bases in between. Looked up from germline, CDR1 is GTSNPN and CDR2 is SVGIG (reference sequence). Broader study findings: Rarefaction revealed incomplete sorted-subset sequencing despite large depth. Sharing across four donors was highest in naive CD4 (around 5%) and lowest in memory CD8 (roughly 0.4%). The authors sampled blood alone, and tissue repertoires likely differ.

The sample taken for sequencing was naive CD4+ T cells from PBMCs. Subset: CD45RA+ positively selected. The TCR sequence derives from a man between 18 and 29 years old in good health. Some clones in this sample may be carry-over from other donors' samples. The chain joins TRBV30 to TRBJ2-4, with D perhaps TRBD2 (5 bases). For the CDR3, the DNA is TGTGCCGGGAACCGGGGAGTAGCCAAAAACATTCAGTACTTC. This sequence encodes CAGNRGVAKNIQYF.